Sequencing of this TCR beta chain was carried out in a study of shared clonotypes between healthy human individuals. On the study more broadly: Each donor's CD4 naive and CD4 memory cells filled three plates apiece, CD8 naive two, and CD8 memory one. Whole-study findings and limits: Sorted-subset samples were not fully sequenced, rarefaction indicated.

A word on this clone: Antigen specificity is unknown.

The protocol was immunoSEQ multiplex PCR, while the TCRdb copy is restricted to in-frame clones and leaves out a portion. The sample lists some 790,000 clones, 72% occurring once. The TCR comes from a young woman in good health. The sample consisted of memory CD4+ T cells sorted from blood. Documented subset: CD45RA-negative fraction.

DNA of the CDR3: TGTGCCAGCAGCTTAGAGAGCGGGGCTGGAAACACCATATATTTT. It codes for CASSLESGAGNTIYF. This rearrangement joins TRBV7-9 to TRBJ1-3, with no clear D. CDR3 length: 15 amino acids. CDR1 and CDR2 (germline): SEHNR, FQNEAQ (reference sequence). The V end was cut by 1 base, the J end by 2 bases, with 9 bases between.